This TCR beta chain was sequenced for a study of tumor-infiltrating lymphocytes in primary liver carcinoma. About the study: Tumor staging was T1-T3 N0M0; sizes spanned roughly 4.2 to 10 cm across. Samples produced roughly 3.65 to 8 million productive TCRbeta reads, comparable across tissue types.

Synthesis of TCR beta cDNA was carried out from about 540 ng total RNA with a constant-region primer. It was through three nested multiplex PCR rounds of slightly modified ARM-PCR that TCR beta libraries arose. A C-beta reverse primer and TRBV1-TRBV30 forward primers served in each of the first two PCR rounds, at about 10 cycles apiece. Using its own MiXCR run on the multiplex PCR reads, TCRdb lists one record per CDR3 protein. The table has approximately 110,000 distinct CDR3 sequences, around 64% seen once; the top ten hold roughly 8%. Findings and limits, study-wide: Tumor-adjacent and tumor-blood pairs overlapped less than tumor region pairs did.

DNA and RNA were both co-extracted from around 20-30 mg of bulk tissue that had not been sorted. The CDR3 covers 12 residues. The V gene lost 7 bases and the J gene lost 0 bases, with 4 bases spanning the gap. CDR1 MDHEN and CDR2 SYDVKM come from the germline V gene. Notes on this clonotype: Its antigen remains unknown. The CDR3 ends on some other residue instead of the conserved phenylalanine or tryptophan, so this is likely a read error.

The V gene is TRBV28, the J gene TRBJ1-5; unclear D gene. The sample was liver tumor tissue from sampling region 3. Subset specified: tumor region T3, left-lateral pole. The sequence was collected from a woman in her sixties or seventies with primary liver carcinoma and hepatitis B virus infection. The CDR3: CASKSSNQPQHI. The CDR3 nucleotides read TGTGCCAGCAAGTCTAGCAATCAGCCCCAGCATATT.